These 24 T cell receptor beta chains were all obtained from the same sample, sequenced in a study of beta chain features in type 1 diabetes. Reverse transcribing all isolated RNA meant expressed TCRB transcripts were sequenced. Assay used: immunoSEQ multiplex PCR; TCRdb lists only in-frame clones, some missing. The sample includes more than 150,000 clones, about an eighth of them seen just once. The sequenced material came from central memory CD4+ T cells from blood. The receptors originated from a woman under 30 in good health.

This chain uses TRBV6-6 with TRBJ2-7; 8 bases fit TRBD1. Germline V gives CDR1 MNHNY, CDR2 SVGAGI (reference sequence). Trimming removed 5 bases from V and 6 bases from J; junction bases left unmatched: 3. The CDR3 loop spans 12 amino acids. The chain's CDR3 is CASSQDRVEQYF. Written as DNA, the CDR3 is TGTGCCAGCAGTCAGGACAGGGTCGAGCAGTACTTC.

This clone was detected a few times. The chain recombines TRBV6-5 with TRBJ2-3; the D gene is possibly TRBD1 (6 bases). The V gene's germline CDR1 is MNHEY and CDR2 SVGAGI. V lost 4 bases and J 4 bases, leaving 15 bases between the germline ends. CDR3 length: 15 amino acids. The CDR3: CASSWQQGGADTQYF. The CDR3, as DNA: TGTGCCAGCAGTTGGCAACAGGGTGGGGCAGATACGCAGTATTTT.

Remarks on this clone: An end of the junction does not agree with germline; a read error may underlie this. DNA for the CDR3: TGTGCCAGCACCGTACAGACAGGGTATGGCTACACCTTC. Encoded protein: CASTVQTGYGYTF. The J gene is TRBJ1-2, the V gene TRBV9; TRBD1 agrees at 7 bases. The germline CDR1 and CDR2 sequences are SGDLS and YYNGEE. The CDR3 is made up of 13 amino acids.

This clone was found a few times. The chain joins TRBV4-1 to TRBJ2-7; 7 bases align to TRBD1. This CDR3 has 16 residues. After removal of 2 bases from V and 4 bases from J, the junction contained 11 bases not matched to a gene. The germline V gene has CDR1 MGHRA and CDR2 YSYEKL. The CDR3 is CASSQPQGTASYEQYF. Written as DNA, the CDR3 is TGCGCCAGCAGCCAACCTCAGGGGACAGCTTCGTACGAGCAGTACTTC.

The rearrangement links TRBV23-1 to TRBJ2-1; TRBD1 agrees at 9 bases. TRBV23-1 is known as an ORF, though its function is uncertain. V was clipped by 11 bases and J by 0 bases; unmatched bases: 14. The CDR3 contains 17 residues. CDR3 nucleotides: TGCGCCGGCGCCGGGACAGGGTCCGGCGTCTCCTACAATGAGCAGTTCTTC. Translation: CAGAGTGSGVSYNEQFF.

This clone was found a few times. The V and J genes are TRBV18 and TRBJ1-1, with 9 bases lining up with TRBD1. The germline V gene encodes CDR1 KGHSH and CDR2 LQKENI. This CDR3 spans 13 amino acids. V was clipped by 3 bases and J by 4 bases; unmatched bases: 0. CDR3 protein: CASSPGQGTEAFF. The CDR3 coding sequence is TGTGCCAGCTCACCGGGACAGGGCACTGAAGCTTTCTTT.

This clone was counted at least ten times. This sequence joins TRBV20-1 and TRBJ1-2; TRBD1 agrees at 7 bases. The germline V gene has CDR1 DFQATT and CDR2 SNEGSKA (reference sequence). V shed 4 bases, J shed 7 bases, and the junction held 3 bases outside the gene matches. There are 11 residues in the CDR3. CDR3 residues: CSAINRGGYTF. DNA for the CDR3: TGCAGTGCTATCAACAGGGGTGGCTACACCTTC.

The chain is built from TRBV7-9 and TRBJ2-7; possible D gene TRBD2, 6 bases. Germline V gives CDR1 SEHNR, CDR2 FQNEAQ (reference sequence). The CDR3 runs to 14 residues. Deletions cut 1 base from V and 3 bases from J, with 10 bases between. CDR3 DNA: TGTGCCAGCAGCTTAGGGGCGGGACTCTACGAGCAGTACTTC. This gives the protein CASSLGAGLYEQYF.

Only a few counts were recorded for this clone. V and J are TRBV28 and TRBJ2-7; a weak D match, TRBD2 (5 bases). The CDR3 has 11 residues. CDR1 and CDR2 from the germline V gene are MDHEN and SYDVKM. Trimming stripped 8 bases from V and 2 bases from J, with 7 bases between. CDR3 coding DNA: TGTGCCAGCGAGGGCACCTACGAGCAGTACTTC. Its translation is CASEGTYEQYF.

Only a few counts were recorded for this clone. The chain employs TRBV4-1 and TRBJ2-2; 7 nucleotides agree with TRBD2. The CDR3 is made up of 16 amino acids. Germline V lookup: CDR1 MGHRA, CDR2 YSYEKL. V was pared by 3 bases and J by 7 bases, with 11 bases of the junction left unmatched. The CDR3 bases are TGCGCCAGCAGCCAGGCCGGGGGGATTCGAAGCGGGGAGCTGTTTTTT. Amino acid sequence: CASSQAGGIRSGELFF.

This clone appeared a few times. At one end the junction does not follow the germline gene, possibly because of a read error. The chain joins TRBV28 to TRBJ2-1; D might be TRBD1 (6 bases). Per germline, CDR1 MDHEN and CDR2 SYDVKM. This CDR3 has 11 amino acids. The CDR3 DNA follows: TGTGCCAGCATTCGTAGGACAGTGGTGCTCTTC. Translation: CASIRRTVVLF.

V usage is TRBV28 and J usage is TRBJ1-2, with 7 bases aligning to TRBD1. The V gene's germline CDR1 is MDHEN and CDR2 SYDVKM. The CDR3 loop spans 16 amino acids. Germline trimming cut 6 bases from V and 5 bases from J; bases unmatched to any gene: 15. CDR3 loop: CASRLLGTGDGYGYTF. CDR3 bases: TGTGCCAGCAGGCTTCTAGGAACAGGGGATGGTTATGGCTACACCTTC.

This clone is a singleton in its sample. This sequence joins TRBV19 and TRBJ1-1; the D is unclear. The CDR3 runs to 15 residues. The V gene's germline CDR1 is LNHDA and CDR2 SQIVND (reference sequence). Trimming removed 6 bases from V and 1 base from J, with 15 bases in between. The CDR3: CASRPSGPENTEAFF. CDR3 bases: TGTGCCAGTAGACCTAGCGGGCCCGAGAACACTGAAGCTTTCTTT.

The chain is built from TRBV9 and TRBJ2-2, with 7 bases that match TRBD1. Germline V lookup: CDR1 SGDLS, CDR2 YYNGEE. V gave up 4 bases and J gave up 1 base; unmatched junction bases: 10. The CDR3 has 17 residues. CDR3 sequence: CASSPRPRTGNTGELFF. The CDR3 bases are TGTGCCAGCAGCCCCCGTCCTCGGACAGGGAACACCGGGGAGCTGTTTTTT.

The chain is built from TRBV7-9 and TRBJ2-7; 8 positions match TRBD2. V lost 5 bases to trimming and J lost 1 base; unmatched junction nucleotides: 7. The V gene's germline CDR1 is SEHNR and CDR2 FQNEAQ (reference sequence). This CDR3 has 15 residues. The CDR3 nucleotides are TGTGCCAGCAGCCCCCCTAGCGGGCTTTCCTACGAGCAGTACTTC. Encoded protein: CASSPPSGLSYEQYF.

V is TRBV5-1 and J is TRBJ1-4; TRBD1 aligns across 7 bases. Unmatched junction bases numbered 11, after V lost 4 bases and J lost 5 bases. In germline, CDR1 is SGHRS, CDR2 YFSETQ. The CDR3 is 16 residues long. CDR3 sequence reads: CASSRQGKSGNEKLFF. CDR3 bases: TGCGCCAGCAGCCGACAGGGAAAGAGTGGGAATGAAAAACTGTTTTTT.

This clone was seen at least ten times. The chain has TRBV4-1 and TRBJ1-1; D is unclear. This CDR3 is built from 13 residues. Per the germline V gene, CDR1 is MGHRA and CDR2 is YSYEKL. The V end lost 3 bases, the J end lost 8 bases, and 13 bases lay between the germline ends. CDR3 protein: CASSQNLRSEAFF. The CDR3, as DNA: TGCGCCAGCAGCCAGAACCTGAGATCCGAAGCTTTCTTT.

This clone has just a few counts. The rearrangement joins TRBV2 to TRBJ2-7, with 9 nucleotides matching TRBD1. This CDR3 contains 16 residues. V dropped 0 bases and J dropped 5; count of bases not matched to a gene: 8. Germline V gives CDR1 SNHLY, CDR2 FYNNEI. CDR3 DNA: TGTGCCAGCAGTGAAGCCCTGGGACAGGGAATAGACGAGCAGTACTTC. Protein product: CASSEALGQGIDEQYF.

This clone was counted many times. The V gene is TRBV18, the J gene TRBJ1-2, with 9 bases that match TRBD1. Trimming removed 4 bases from V and 4 bases from J; junction bases left unmatched: 10. Germline-derived CDR1 and CDR2 are KGHSH and LQKENI. The CDR3 sequence is 16 residues long. CDR3 region: CASSLTPGQGFYGYTF. In nucleotides, the CDR3 is TGTGCCAGCTCACTAACCCCGGGACAGGGATTCTATGGCTACACCTTC.

This chain connects TRBV5-1 to TRBJ2-2, with TRBD1 matching 10 bases. The CDR3 is 15 residues long. V shed 4 bases, J shed 1 base, and the junction held 1 base outside the gene matches. CDR1 and CDR2 from the germline V gene are SGHRS and YFSETQ. DNA for the CDR3: TGCGCCAGCAGCGGACAGGGGGGGAACACCGGGGAGCTGTTTTTT. It yields the protein CASSGQGGNTGELFF.

The rearrangement joins TRBV5-1 to TRBJ1-2, with 7 nucleotides matching TRBD1. Losses at the gene ends were 0 bases for V and 5 bases for J; bases not matched to a gene: 10. CDR1 is SGHRS, CDR2 YFSETQ, per germline. The length of the CDR3 is 16 residues. DNA of the CDR3: TGCGCCAGCAGCTTGGGTGAAGGGGGCACATGGTATGGCTACACCTTC. It translates to CASSLGEGGTWYGYTF.

The chain recombines TRBV7-9 with TRBJ2-1; unclear D gene. The germline V and J ends were trimmed by 5 bases and 0 bases, with 14 bases remaining between them. This CDR3 is built from 16 residues. Germline CDR1 is SEHNR and CDR2 is FQNEAQ (reference sequence). Here the CDR3 reads CASSQLETYSYNEQFF. The CDR3 DNA reads as TGTGCCAGCAGCCAGCTGGAGACCTACTCCTACAATGAGCAGTTCTTC.

V gene TRBV6-5 combines with J gene TRBJ1-4; 9 bases agree with TRBD1. The trim removed 7 bases at V and 5 bases at J, leaving 8 bases unmatched. Germline-derived CDR1 and CDR2 are MNHEY and SVGAGI. The CDR3 totals 15 residues. The chain's CDR3 is CASTRAGQGNEKLFF. The CDR3 DNA reads as TGTGCCAGCACCCGGGCCGGACAGGGGAATGAAAAACTGTTTTTT.

The gene calls are TRBV2 and TRBJ2-5; 7 bases match TRBD2. Germline CDR1 reads SNHLY; CDR2 reads FYNNEI. This CDR3 has 13 residues. Trimming removed 6 bases from V and 2 bases from J; junction bases left unmatched: 3. CDR3 amino acids: CASSTSAQETQYF. The CDR3, as DNA: TGTGCCAGCAGCACTAGCGCTCAAGAGACCCAGTACTTC.